This T cell receptor beta chain comes out of a study of siplizumab effects on memory and regulatory T cells. Assay: immunoSEQ multiplex PCR; the TCRdb copy retains only in-frame clones and omits some. The sample records under 110,000 clones, around 90% being singletons. Germline V gives CDR1 SEHNR, CDR2 FQNEAQ (reference sequence). The CDR3 sequence is 13 residues long. The V end lost 6 bases, the J end lost 8 bases, and 16 bases lay between the germline ends. The sample was non-Treg CD4+ T cells sorted from blood. This chain links TRBV7-9 with TRBJ1-2, with D possibly being TRBD1 (5 bases). The receptor's source is a human donor in good health. For the CDR3, the DNA is TGTGCCAGCAGTTCCGGGGCTACTAGGGGCTACACCTTC. This codes for CASSSGATRGYTF. Supplemented by reference TRBV7-9 and TRBJ1-2, the full variable domain reads DTGVSQNPRHKITKRGQNVTFRCDPISEHNRLYWYRQTLGQGPEFLTYFQNEAQLEKSRLLSDRFSAERPKGSFSTLEIQRTEQGDSAMYLCASSSGATRGYTFGSGTRLTVV.